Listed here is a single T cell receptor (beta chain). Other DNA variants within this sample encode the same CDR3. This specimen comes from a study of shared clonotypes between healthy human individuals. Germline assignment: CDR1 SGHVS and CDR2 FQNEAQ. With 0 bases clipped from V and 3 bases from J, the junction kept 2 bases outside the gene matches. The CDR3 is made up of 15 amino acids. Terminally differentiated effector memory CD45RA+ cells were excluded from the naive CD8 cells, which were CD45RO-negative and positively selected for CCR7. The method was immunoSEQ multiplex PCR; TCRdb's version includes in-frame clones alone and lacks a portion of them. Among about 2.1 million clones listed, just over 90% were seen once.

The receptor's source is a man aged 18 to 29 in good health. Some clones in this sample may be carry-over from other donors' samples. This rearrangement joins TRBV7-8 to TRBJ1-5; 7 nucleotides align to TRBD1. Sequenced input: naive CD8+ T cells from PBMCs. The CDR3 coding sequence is TGTGCCAGCAGCTTAGCCGACAGGGACAATCAGCCCCAGCATTTT. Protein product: CASSLADRDNQPQHF.